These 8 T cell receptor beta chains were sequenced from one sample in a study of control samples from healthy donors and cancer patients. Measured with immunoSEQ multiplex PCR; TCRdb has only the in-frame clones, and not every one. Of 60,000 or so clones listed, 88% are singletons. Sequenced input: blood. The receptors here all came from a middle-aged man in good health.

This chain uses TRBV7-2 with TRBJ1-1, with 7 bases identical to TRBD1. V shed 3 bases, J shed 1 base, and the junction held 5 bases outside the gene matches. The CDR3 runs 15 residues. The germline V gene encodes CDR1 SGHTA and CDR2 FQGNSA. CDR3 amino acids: CASSLQQGRNTEAFF. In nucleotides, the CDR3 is TGTGCCAGCAGCTTGCAACAGGGGCGGAACACTGAAGCTTTCTTT. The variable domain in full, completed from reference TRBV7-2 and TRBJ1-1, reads GAGVSQSPSNKVTEKGKDVELRCDPISGHTALYWYRQSLGQGLEFLIYFQGNSAPDKSGLPSDRFSAERTGGSVSTLTIQRTQQEDSAVYLCASSLQQGRNTEAFFGQGTRLTVV.

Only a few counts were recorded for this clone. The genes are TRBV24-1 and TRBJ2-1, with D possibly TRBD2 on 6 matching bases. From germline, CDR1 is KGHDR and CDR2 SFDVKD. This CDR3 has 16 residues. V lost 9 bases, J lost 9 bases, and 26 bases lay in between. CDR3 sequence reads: CATRPGVNQNGGEQFF. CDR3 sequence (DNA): TGTGCCACCCGACCGGGGGTCAACCAAAACGGCGGTGAGCAGTTCTTC.

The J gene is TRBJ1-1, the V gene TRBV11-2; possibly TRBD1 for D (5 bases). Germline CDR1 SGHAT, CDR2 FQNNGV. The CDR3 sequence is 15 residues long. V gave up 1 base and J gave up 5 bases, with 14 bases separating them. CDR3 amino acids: CASSLGSRVGTEAFF. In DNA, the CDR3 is TGTGCCAGCAGCTTAGGTAGCAGGGTGGGAACTGAAGCTTTCTTT. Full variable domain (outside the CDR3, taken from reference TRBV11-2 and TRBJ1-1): EAGVAQSPRYKIIEKRQSVAFWCNPISGHATLYWYQQILGQGPKLLIQFQNNGVVDDSQLPKDRFSAERLKGVDSTLKIQPAKLEDSAVYLCASSLGSRVGTEAFFGQGTRLTVV.

CDR3 loop: CASSRGNTQGTGELFF. The CDR3 nucleotides read TGTGCCAGCAGCCGGGGAAACACTCAGGGCACCGGGGAGCTGTTTTTT. This sequence joins TRBV9 and TRBJ2-2, with D perhaps matching TRBD1 or TRBD2 (5 bases each). The V end lost 4 bases, the J end lost 4 bases, and 17 bases lay between the germline ends. Germline V gene lookup returns CDR1 SGDLS and CDR2 YYNGEE. This CDR3 is 16 amino acids long.

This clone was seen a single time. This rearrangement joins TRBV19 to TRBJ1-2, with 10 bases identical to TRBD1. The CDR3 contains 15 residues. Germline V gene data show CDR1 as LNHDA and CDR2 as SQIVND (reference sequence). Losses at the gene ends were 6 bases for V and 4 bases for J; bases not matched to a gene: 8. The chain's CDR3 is CASSAPTGGAYGYTF. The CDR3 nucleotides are TGTGCCAGTAGCGCCCCGACAGGGGGCGCCTATGGCTACACCTTC.

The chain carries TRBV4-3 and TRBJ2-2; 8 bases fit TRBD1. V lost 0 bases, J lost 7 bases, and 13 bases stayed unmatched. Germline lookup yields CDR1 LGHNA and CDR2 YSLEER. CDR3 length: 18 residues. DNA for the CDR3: TGCGCCAGCAGCCAAGACAGGGGGCGCCTAAGTAGGAACGGGGAGCTGTTTTTT. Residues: CASSQDRGRLSRNGELFF.

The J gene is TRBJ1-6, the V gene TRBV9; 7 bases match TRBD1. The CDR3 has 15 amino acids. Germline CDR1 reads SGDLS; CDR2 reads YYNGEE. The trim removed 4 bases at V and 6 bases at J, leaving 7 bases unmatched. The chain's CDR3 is CASSPETGINSPLHF. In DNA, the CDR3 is TGTGCCAGCAGCCCCGAGACAGGGATTAATTCACCCCTCCACTTT. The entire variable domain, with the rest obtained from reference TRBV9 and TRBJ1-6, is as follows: DSGVTQTPKHLITATGQRVTLRCSPRSGDLSVYWYQQSLDQGLQFLIQYYNGEERAKGNILERFSAQQFPDLHSELNLSSLELGDSALYFCASSPETGINSPLHFGNGTRLTVT.

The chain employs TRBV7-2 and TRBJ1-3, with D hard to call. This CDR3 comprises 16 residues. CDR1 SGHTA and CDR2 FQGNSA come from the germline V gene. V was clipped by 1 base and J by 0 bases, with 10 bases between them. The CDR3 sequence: CASSLVQFISGNTIYF. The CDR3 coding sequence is TGTGCCAGCAGCTTAGTTCAGTTTATCTCTGGAAACACCATATATTTT. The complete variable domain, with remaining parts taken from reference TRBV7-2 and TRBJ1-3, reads GAGVSQSPSNKVTEKGKDVELRCDPISGHTALYWYRQSLGQGLEFLIYFQGNSAPDKSGLPSDRFSAERTGGSVSTLTIQRTQQEDSAVYLCASSLVQFISGNTIYFGEGSWLTVV.